This record looks at one TCR beta chain sequence and its context. Antigen unknown. This entry belongs to a study of T cell responses to AZD1222 COVID-19 vaccine. Points from the study as a whole: None of the repertoires were sampled until the peak T cell response had passed. Dominant at 160-218 and 743-854, vaccine-associated CD4 TCRs also spanned spike. Of spike-specific TCRs, nearly half reportedly target regions left unmutated in variants.

Profiling relied on immunoSEQ multiplex PCR, and the TCRdb table lists in-frame clones only, not all of them. The sample records 100,000 or so clones, around 90% being singletons. V was shortened by 5 bases and J by 5 bases, with 21 bases between the two germline ends. From germline, CDR1 is MDHEN and CDR2 SYDVKM. The CDR3 runs to 16 residues. The material sequenced was peripheral blood, taken on day 0 of AZD1222 vaccination. The receptor was derived from an adult in good health. The chain links TRBV28 to TRBJ1-1; TRBD1 might be the D (5 bases). The CDR3 protein is CASSPPGWGEGTEAFF. The DNA for the CDR3 is TGTGCCAGCAGTCCCCCCGGTTGGGGTGAGGGGACTGAAGCTTTCTTT. Complete variable domain (other parts from reference TRBV28 and TRBJ1-1): DVKVTQSSRYLVKRTGEKVFLECVQDMDHENMFWYRQDPGLGLRLIYFSYDVKMKEKGDIPEGYSVSREKKERFSLILESASTNQTSMYLCASSPPGWGEGTEAFFGQGTRLTVV.